The present TCR beta chain was sequenced within a study of T cell changes during pregnancy in multiple sclerosis. Assay used: immunoSEQ multiplex PCR; TCRdb lists only in-frame clones, some missing. This sample yields around 42,000 clones, of which around 90% are seen a single time; over 1.5% belongs to the top ten. The CDR3 runs to 13 residues. V lost 4 bases to trimming and J lost 4 bases, with 10 bases between them. The germline V gene encodes CDR1 MNHEY and CDR2 SMNVEV (reference sequence). The chain combines TRBV27 with TRBJ1-2, with a possible D match to TRBD1 (6 bases). The sample here was CD4+ T cells from peripheral blood mononuclear cells, taken after pregnancy. This TCR came from a female donor in good health, enrolled as a control in a pregnancy study. CDR3 DNA: TGTGCCAGCAGTTACAGGGAAGGCTATGGCTACACCTTC. Residues: CASSYREGYGYTF.